This is a list of T cell receptor beta chains from one sample in a study of T cell responses to AZD1222 COVID-19 vaccine. TCRdb's copy holds only in-frame clones and misses some; the assay was immunoSEQ multiplex PCR. The table shows some 170,000 clones, with just over 90% occurring only once. Sequenced material: peripheral blood, taken on day 0 of AZD1222 vaccination. Source of these receptors: an adult in good health. The CDR3 runs from the conserved cysteine through the conserved F or W. The order of the fields is J gene, D gene, clone size, V gene, CDR3 protein, CDR3 DNA. D genes are given only for firm matches. Clone size is not always given. Where it is, it says once, few, many or a class for expanded clones.

>TRBJ2-1|-|once|TRBV28
CASSLLGPREQFF
TGTGCCAGCAGTTTATTGGGGCCGCGGGAGCAGTTCTTC
>TRBJ2-7|-|-|TRBV7-6
CASSLGPEQYF
TGTGCCAGCAGCCTGGGACCGGAGCAGTACTTC
>TRBJ1-2|-|-|TRBV19
CASSALGESYGYTF
TGTGCCAGTAGTGCTCTGGGGGAATCGTATGGCTACACCTTC
>TRBJ2-7|TRBD2|-|TRBV7-6
CASSLGGGSEQYF
TGTGCCAGCAGCTTAGGCGGCGGGAGCGAGCAGTACTTC
>TRBJ1-4|-|once|TRBV5-1
CASSLEGRGDEKLFF
TGCGCCAGCAGCTTGGAGGGGCGGGGAGATGAAAAACTGTTTTTT
>TRBJ1-6|-|once|TRBV19
CASSIIMEYNSPLHF
TGTGCCAGTAGTATTATTATGGAGTATAATTCACCCCTCCACTTT
>TRBJ1-2|-|-|TRBV11-2
CASSPIPDGIYGYTF
TGTGCCAGCAGCCCAATTCCGGACGGGATCTATGGCTACACCTTC
>TRBJ1-5|-|-|TRBV6-5
CASSQTGSNQPQHF
TGTGCCAGCAGCCAAACAGGTAGCAATCAGCCCCAGCATTTT
>TRBJ2-7|TRBD1|-|TRBV5-6
CASSPAGTGVYEQYF
TGTGCCAGCAGCCCCGCCGGGACAGGGGTCTACGAGCAGTACTTC
>TRBJ1-1|TRBD1|once|TRBV5-1
CASSPTGDTEAFF
TGCGCCAGCAGCCCGACAGGGGACACTGAAGCTTTCTTT
>TRBJ1-2|TRBD1|-|TRBV19
CASNQKSRGLNYGYTF
TGTGCCAGTAATCAAAAATCGAGGGGGCTAAACTATGGCTACACCTTC
>TRBJ2-7|TRBD2|-|TRBV28
CASSLRLAGAYEQYF
TGTGCCAGCAGTCTAAGACTAGCGGGAGCCTACGAGCAGTACTTC
>TRBJ1-2|-|once|TRBV5-4
CASRIVSTGSDGYTF
TGTGCCAGCAGAATCGTTTCAACAGGGAGCGATGGCTACACCTTC
>TRBJ2-7|TRBD2|once|TRBV5-1
CASNPGLDYEQYF
TGCGCCAGCAACCCGGGACTAGACTACGAGCAGTACTTC